The T cell receptor beta chain described here comes from a study of T cells in Graves' hyperthyroidism and ophthalmopathy (dated by TCRdb to between 2018 and 2020). Regarding the complete study: Peripheral blood was collected at initial diagnosis, before any treatment. According to the paper, TCR Vbeta CDR3 sequencing was carried out on approximately 140 peripheral blood samples, which came from about 45 ophthalmopathy, approximately 72 hyperthyroidism and approximately 17 progressor patients. In more than five Graves' hyperthyroidism patients, the study also compared T-cell repertoires from thyroid tissue with T-cell repertoires from blood. An independent validation cohort of fewer than 20 hyperthyroidism patients and over 15 patients who later progressed to ophthalmopathy tested prospective prediction of ophthalmopathy. After blood sampling, hyperthyroidism patients were treated with methimazole at a starting dose of 30 mg daily, and ophthalmopathy patients were treated with high-dose intravenous methylprednisolone. For training and testing, the 95 to 100 patients in the discovery cohort were randomly divided in a 7:3 ratio. A discovery cohort of roughly 96 patients, about 40 with Graves' ophthalmopathy and approximately 55 with stable Graves' hyperthyroidism, was used to find distinguishing TCR V-J signatures.

Summary of the overall study and its limitations: During validation, the model predicted progression to ophthalmopathy a median of approximately six months ahead of onset, with 60% to 71% sensitivity and more than 72% specificity. Most expanded thyroid clonotypes (frequency above 0.001) were also found in blood, which suggests that blood repertoires may mirror thyroid immune responses. No statistical method was used to set the sample size in advance, and investigators knew the group allocation. A model built on a 13 V-J signature distinguished ophthalmopathy from stable hyperthyroidism, reaching roughly 88% sensitivity and under 84% specificity in cross-validation and 80%/75% in testing.

The TCR beta CDR3 regions were amplified from RNA transcripts. For the first round of RT-PCR on the TCR CDR3, the HTBI primer set was used together with the Qiagen OneStep RT-PCR kit. Libraries were constructed in a second round of multiplex PCR, after which size selection and purification were performed. Sequencing of the libraries was done on an Illumina HiSeq2000 using paired-end 100 bp reads. In the paper's pipeline: SOAPnuke was used to process the raw data, throwing out any read that contained adapters or uncalled bases, had a mean Phred below 15, or lacked an exact constant-primer or identifier match. COPE v1.2.5 was used to merge high-quality paired reads, and clonotypes were defined as unique nucleotide sequences. MiTCR v1.1 was used to align the clonotypes against IMGT TRBV, TRBD and TRBJ reference segments. Analysis was restricted to V-J combinations with a frequency above 0.0001, which covered roughly 99% of repertoires. The TCS score was defined as F50 (clonal expansion) divided by E x V (chaos), with BLOSUM62-based TCRdist calculated between CDR3 peptides within each V-J. Welch's t-statistics and random forest reduced around 550 V-J features to some 14, which were used in a naive Bayes classifier (R e1071). TCRdb trimmed the raw reads at Q25, called clones with MiXCR and kept productive beta chains. Entries that share a CDR3 protein sequence are merged under the most common genes and DNA. V and J calls and clone size were set by TCRdb, not the authors. For this sample the table gives roughly 380,000 distinct CDR3 sequences, of which roughly 13% were detected only once. The ten largest clonotypes hold around 20% of the sample.

To note about this clonotype: It has no known antigen specificity. Base quality data are lacking; no much larger clone is found one base away.

Hyperthyroidism patients were newly diagnosed, had a disease duration of under 2 months, and were aged 18 to 65 years. Any patient with an uncontrolled infection, another autoimmune disease, pregnancy or lactation was excluded. Diagnoses relied on clinical symptoms, serum thyroxine and TRAb, thyroid ultrasound and orbital computed tomography. For progressor patients, blood was drawn at the first diagnosis of hyperthyroidism, before any ophthalmopathy symptoms had appeared. Ficoll-Paque density gradient centrifugation was used to isolate PBMCs from 8 to 10 ml of fresh peripheral blood. Patients classed as progressors first received a Graves' hyperthyroidism diagnosis and then went on to develop ophthalmopathy during follow-up. Total RNA was extracted with Trizol reagent, and quality was checked on an Agilent 2100 Bioanalyzer. The CDR3 contains 14 residues, cysteine and phenylalanine counted. Only the CDR3 portion is preserved as DNA: 42 bases, with reading frame beginning at the first base. The germline V and J ends show losses of 5 bases and 5 bases respectively, and no gene match explains 6 bases of the junction. Sequences SGDLS (CDR1) and YYNGEE (CDR2) are obtained from the germline V gene.

The source is a man aged 25-45 years with Graves' hyperthyroidism that later progressed to Graves' ophthalmopathy. Sequencing used blood. The rearranged chain carries TRBV9 and TRBJ2-1, and 8 junctional nucleotides match TRBD1. The DNA sequence is TGTGCCAGCAGTGGACAGGGTCACGACAATGAGCAGTTCTTC. Translated, this gives CASSGQGHDNEQFF.